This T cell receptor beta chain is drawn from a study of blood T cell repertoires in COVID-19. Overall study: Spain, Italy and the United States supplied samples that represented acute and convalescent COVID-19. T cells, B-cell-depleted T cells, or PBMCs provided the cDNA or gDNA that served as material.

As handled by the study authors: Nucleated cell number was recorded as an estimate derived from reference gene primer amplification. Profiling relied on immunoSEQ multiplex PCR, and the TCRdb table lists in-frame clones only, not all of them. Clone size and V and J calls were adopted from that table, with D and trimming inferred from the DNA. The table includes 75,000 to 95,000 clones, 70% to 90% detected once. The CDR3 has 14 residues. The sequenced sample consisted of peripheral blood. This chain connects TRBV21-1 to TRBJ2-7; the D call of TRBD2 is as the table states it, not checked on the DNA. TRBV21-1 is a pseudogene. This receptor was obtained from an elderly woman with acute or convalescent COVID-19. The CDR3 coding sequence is TGTGCCAGCAGCAAAGACGAGGGAACCTACGAGCAGTACTTC. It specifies CASSKDEGTYEQYF.